This TCR beta chain was retrieved from a study of cytomegalovirus exposure and HLA in healthy donors. Study observations and caveats: Evidence from a later analysis indicated that most CMV-associated TCR beta chains looked HLA-restricted. Productive status was seen about 90% or about 30% of the time for most TCR beta V segments in an earlier analysis. Later work associated approximately 17,000 TCR beta sequences with HLA alleles at 0.05 false discovery rate.

The V and J ends lost 6 bases and 3 bases, in that order; junction bases with no gene match: 17. The CDR3 covers 17 residues. CDR1 and CDR2 from the germline V gene are MDHEN and SYDVKM. To note about this clone: What it recognizes is unknown.

With 60 Vbeta and 13 Jbeta primers, the PCR was carried out. Using immunoSEQ multiplex PCR, the repertoire was profiled, and TCRdb retains in-frame clones only, with some absent. The sample has around 160,000 clones, roughly 80% seen once; the top ten hold 2% to 2.5%. The TCR sequence derives from a man in his forties or fifties in good health and CMV-seropositive. Sequenced input: PBMCs. This chain uses TRBV28 with TRBJ2-7; 7 bases agree with TRBD1. CDR3 coding DNA: TGTGCCAGCAGCCCATTAATATCGCCGACAGGGTTCTACGAGCAGTACTTC. It is translated as CASSPLISPTGFYEQYF.